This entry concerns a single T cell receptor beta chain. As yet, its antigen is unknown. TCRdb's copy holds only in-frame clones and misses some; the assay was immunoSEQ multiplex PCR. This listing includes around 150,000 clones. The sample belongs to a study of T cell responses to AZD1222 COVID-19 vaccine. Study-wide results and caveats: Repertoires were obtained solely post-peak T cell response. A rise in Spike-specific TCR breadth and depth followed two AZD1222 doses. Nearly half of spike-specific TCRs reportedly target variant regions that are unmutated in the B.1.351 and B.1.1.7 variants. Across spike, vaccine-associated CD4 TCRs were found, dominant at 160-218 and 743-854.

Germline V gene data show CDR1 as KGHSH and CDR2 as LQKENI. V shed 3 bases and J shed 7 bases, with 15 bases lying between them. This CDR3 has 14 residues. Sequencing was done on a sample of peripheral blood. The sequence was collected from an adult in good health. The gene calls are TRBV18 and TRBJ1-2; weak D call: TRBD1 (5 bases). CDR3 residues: CASSPGPQEGGYTF. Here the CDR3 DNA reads TGTGCCAGCTCACCGGGACCTCAGGAGGGTGGCTACACCTTC.